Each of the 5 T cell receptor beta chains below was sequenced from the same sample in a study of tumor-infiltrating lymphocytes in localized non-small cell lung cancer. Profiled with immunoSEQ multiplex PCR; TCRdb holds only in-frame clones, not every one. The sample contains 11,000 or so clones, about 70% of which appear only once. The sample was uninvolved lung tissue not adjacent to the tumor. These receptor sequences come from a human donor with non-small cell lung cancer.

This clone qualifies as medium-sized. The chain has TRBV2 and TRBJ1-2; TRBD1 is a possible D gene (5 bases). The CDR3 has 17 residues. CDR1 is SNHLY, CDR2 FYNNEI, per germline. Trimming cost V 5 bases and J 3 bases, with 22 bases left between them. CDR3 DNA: TGTGCCAGCAGTCCATTTCAGACGGGGCTAGTAGACTATGGCTACACCTTC. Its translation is CASSPFQTGLVDYGYTF.

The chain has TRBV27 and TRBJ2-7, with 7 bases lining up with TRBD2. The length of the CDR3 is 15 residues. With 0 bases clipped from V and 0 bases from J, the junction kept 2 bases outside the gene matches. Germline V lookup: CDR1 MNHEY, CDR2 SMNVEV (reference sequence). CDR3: CASSLSRGTSYEQYF. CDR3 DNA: TGTGCCAGCAGTTTATCGCGGGGGACCTCCTACGAGCAGTACTTC.

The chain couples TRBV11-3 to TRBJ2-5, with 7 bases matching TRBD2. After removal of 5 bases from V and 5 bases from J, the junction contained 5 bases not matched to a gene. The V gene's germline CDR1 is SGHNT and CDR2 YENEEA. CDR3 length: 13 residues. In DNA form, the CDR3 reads TGTGCCAGCAGCCGGGACTACCGGGAGACCCAGTACTTC. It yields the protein CASSRDYRETQYF.

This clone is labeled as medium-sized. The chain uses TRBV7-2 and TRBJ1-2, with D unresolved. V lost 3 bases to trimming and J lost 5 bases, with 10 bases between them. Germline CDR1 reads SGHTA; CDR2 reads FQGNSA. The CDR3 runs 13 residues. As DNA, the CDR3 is TGTGCCAGCAGCTTGGGCCCAAGGTATGGCTACACCTTC. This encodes CASSLGPRYGYTF.

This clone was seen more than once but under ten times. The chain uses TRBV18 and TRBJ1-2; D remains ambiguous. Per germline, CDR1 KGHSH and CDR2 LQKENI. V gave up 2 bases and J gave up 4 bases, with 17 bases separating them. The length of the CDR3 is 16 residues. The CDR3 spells CASSPNQGEPSYGYTF. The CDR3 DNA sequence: TGTGCCAGCTCACCAAATCAAGGAGAGCCCTCCTATGGCTACACCTTC.